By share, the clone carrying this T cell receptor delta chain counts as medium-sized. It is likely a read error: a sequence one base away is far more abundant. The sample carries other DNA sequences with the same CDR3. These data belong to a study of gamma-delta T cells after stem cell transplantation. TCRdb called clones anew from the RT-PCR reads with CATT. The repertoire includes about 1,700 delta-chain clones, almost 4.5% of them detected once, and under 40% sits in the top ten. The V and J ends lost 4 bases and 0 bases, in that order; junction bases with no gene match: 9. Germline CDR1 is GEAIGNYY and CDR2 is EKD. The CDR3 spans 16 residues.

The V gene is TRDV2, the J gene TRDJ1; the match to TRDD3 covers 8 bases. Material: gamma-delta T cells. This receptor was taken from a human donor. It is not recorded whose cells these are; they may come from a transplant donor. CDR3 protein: CACELLGAQYTDKLIF. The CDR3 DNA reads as TGTGCCTGTGAATTACTGGGGGCTCAGTACACCGATAAACTCATCTTT.